The entry below gives a single T cell receptor beta chain sequence along with its context. Its antigen is not identified. These data belong to a study of T cell responses to AZD1222 COVID-19 vaccine. Study-wide points: White British people made up most donors, females outnumbered males, and clonal diversity was possibly underestimated. Unmutated variant regions reportedly attract nearly half of all spike-specific TCRs. Spike-specific TCR breadth and depth were elevated following two AZD1222 doses.

Second doses at about 4 or about 12 weeks were pooled. Per germline, CDR1 KGHSH and CDR2 LQKENI. The CDR3 sequence is 16 residues long. The junction had 7 bases not matched to a gene; V was cut back by 3 bases and J by 1 base. Sequenced by immunoSEQ multiplex PCR; TCRdb stores in-frame clones only, minus some. Of about 120,000 clones listed, 85% to 95% are singletons. This specimen consisted of peripheral blood, obtained 28 days after the second AZD1222 dose. The rearrangement joins TRBV18 to TRBJ1-1, with TRBD1 matching over 8 bases. The sequence was obtained from an adult who received the AZD1222 COVID-19 vaccine. The CDR3 loop is CASSPETGTGNTEAFF. The CDR3 DNA reads TGTGCCAGCTCACCTGAAACCGGGACAGGGAACACTGAAGCTTTCTTT.